This TCR beta chain was recovered during a study of T cells in Graves' hyperthyroidism and ophthalmopathy. General study findings and limits: In blood, most of the thyroid clonotypes expanded above 0.001 were also present.

Exclusion criteria comprised uncontrolled infection, other autoimmune disease, pregnancy or lactation. From under 12 ml of fresh peripheral blood, PBMCs were isolated. What was amplified from RNA transcripts were TCR beta CDR3 regions. With the HTBI primer set, the TCR CDR3 went through a first round of RT-PCR. TCRdb redid the calling of the multiplex PCR reads with MiXCR, one entry per CDR3 protein. The data contain hundreds of thousands of distinct CDR3 sequences, 14% of them seen just once; the ten biggest clones take up roughly 10%. This clonotype has a count of ten or more. Its antigen remains unknown. The CDR3 spans 16 residues. V was pared by 3 bases and J by 7 bases, with 9 bases of the junction left unmatched. Germline CDR1 is PRHDT and CDR2 is FYEKMQ (reference sequence).

The V call is TRBV13, the J call TRBJ2-1; 10 bases align to TRBD2. Sequences were obtained from blood. The clonotype comes from a woman between 18 and 29 years old with Graves' hyperthyroidism. The CDR3: CASSFEGTSDQNEQFF. CDR3 in DNA: TGTGCCAGCAGCTTCGAGGGGACTAGCGATCAGAATGAGCAGTTCTTC.